These 21 T cell receptor beta chains share one sample of origin, sequenced in a study of blood T cell repertoires in COVID-19. This table comes from immunoSEQ multiplex PCR, and its TCRdb copy is limited to in-frame clones, with some not included. Of about 160,000 clones listed, approximately 86% are singletons. The sample taken for sequencing was peripheral blood. These receptors were collected from an elderly man with COVID-19, enrolled during active disease.

The V and J genes are TRBV5-5 and TRBJ2-7; 8 nucleotides align to TRBD2. Germline CDR1 and CDR2: SGHKS and YYEKEE (reference sequence). V gave up 1 base and J gave up 0 bases; unmatched junction bases: 6. The CDR3 has 16 amino acids. CDR3 DNA sequence: TGTGCCAGCAGCTTGACAGCGGGGGAACCCTCCTACGAGCAGTACTTC. This sequence encodes CASSLTAGEPSYEQYF.

The chain is built from TRBV10-3 and TRBJ2-3; 12 nucleotides line up with TRBD1. The CDR3 extends over 16 amino acids. V trimming: 2 bases; J trimming: 6 bases; junction bases outside the gene matches: 6. Germline values: CDR1 ENHRY, CDR2 SYGVKD. In DNA form, the CDR3 reads TGTGCCATCAGTGAGGTTGGGACAGGGGGCTTGGATACGCAGTATTTT. The encoded protein is CAISEVGTGGLDTQYF.

This rearrangement joins TRBV5-6 to TRBJ1-5; weak D call: TRBD1 (5 bases). Germline CDR1 SGHDT, CDR2 YYEEEE. The V end lost 0 bases, the J end lost 3 bases, and 13 bases lay between the germline ends. CDR3 length: 16 amino acids. CDR3 bases: TGTGCCAGCAGCTTGGCCATAAAGGACACCAATCAGCCCCAGCATTTT. Encoded protein: CASSLAIKDTNQPQHF.

The chain has TRBV7-2 and TRBJ2-7, with 7 bases aligning to TRBD1. The CDR3 consists of 16 residues. The germline gives CDR1 SGHTA, CDR2 FQGNSA. The ends lost 4 bases at V and 0 bases at J; junction bases unmatched: 9. The CDR3 bases are TGTGCCAGCAGCTACCGTTGGTCAGGGGGCTCCTACGAGCAGTACTTC. Protein: CASSYRWSGGSYEQYF.

V usage is TRBV19 and J usage is TRBJ1-1; D gene uncertain. This CDR3 region has 13 residues. Deletions cut 5 bases from V and 5 bases from J, with 12 bases between. CDR1 and CDR2 (germline): LNHDA, SQIVND (reference sequence). CDR3: CASSEAPRTEAFF. The CDR3 nucleotides read TGTGCCAGTAGTGAGGCCCCGCGGACTGAAGCTTTCTTT.

The chain is built from TRBV5-1 and TRBJ1-6; TRBD1 matches 10 bases. V lost 3 bases, J lost 8 bases, and 5 bases stayed unmatched. Germline V gene lookup returns CDR1 SGHRS and CDR2 YFSETQ. The CDR3 is 15 residues long. CDR3 bases: TGCGCCAGCAGCTCGCCGGGACAGGGGTATTCACCCCTCCACTTT. Amino acid sequence: CASSSPGQGYSPLHF.

The chain employs TRBV6-5 and TRBJ2-1; D is possibly TRBD2 (5 bases). Germline V gene data show CDR1 as MNHEY and CDR2 as SVGAGI. V lost 5 bases and J 10 bases, leaving 15 bases between the germline ends. The CDR3 loop spans 13 amino acids. CDR3 in DNA: TGTGCCAGCAGTCCCCTACGGGGTTTAGAGCAGTTCTTC. Its translation is CASSPLRGLEQFF.

This clone has just a few counts. The chain uses TRBV5-6 and TRBJ1-5; D gene ambiguous. Trimming stripped 2 bases from V and 6 bases from J, with 12 bases between. The length of the CDR3 is 14 residues. Germline CDR1 and CDR2: SGHDT and YYEEEE. CDR3 residues: CASSFYGVGQPQHF. The DNA of the CDR3 is TGTGCCAGCAGCTTTTACGGGGTTGGTCAGCCCCAGCATTTT.

The rearrangement uses TRBV27 and TRBJ2-3; D is undetermined. The V and J ends lost 2 bases and 0 bases respectively, with 6 bases between them. Looked up from germline, CDR1 is MNHEY and CDR2 is SMNVEV (reference sequence). This CDR3 contains 14 residues. CDR3 region: CASSLGASTDTQYF. The CDR3 coding sequence is TGTGCCAGCAGTTTAGGAGCGAGCACAGATACGCAGTATTTT.

The V call is TRBV5-4, the J call TRBJ2-5, with TRBD2 matching over 9 bases. CDR3 length: 17 amino acids. In germline, CDR1 is SGHNT, CDR2 YYREEE (reference sequence). V shed 0 bases and J 5 bases; nucleotides not matched to a gene: 11. CDR3 in amino acids: CASSLGRGGGAWETQYF. The CDR3 DNA follows: TGTGCCAGCAGCTTGGGCCGCGGCGGGGGGGCATGGGAGACCCAGTACTTC.

The chain links TRBV7-9 to TRBJ2-1; TRBD2 aligns across 8 bases. This CDR3 has 15 amino acids. V was pared by 7 bases and J by 7 bases, with 12 bases of the junction left unmatched. Germline CDR1 SEHNR, CDR2 FQNEAQ (reference sequence). The CDR3 nucleotides read TGTGCCAGCATCCTAACCGGGACTAGTGTAAATGAGCAGTTCTTC. Translated, it gives CASILTGTSVNEQFF.

Here the CDR3 DNA reads TGTGCCATTGCAGGGGCCCTGAACACTGAAGCTTTCTTT. Its protein is CAIAGALNTEAFF. This chain links TRBV10-3 with TRBJ1-1; tentatively, D is TRBD1 (6 bases). V shed 9 bases and J shed 0 bases, with 11 bases lying between them. CDR3 length equals 13 residues. CDR1 is ENHRY and CDR2 is SYGVKD in the germline V gene.

The chain carries TRBV29-1 and TRBJ2-2; possible D gene TRBD1, 5 bases. Trimming removed 5 bases from V and 0 bases from J, with 10 bases in between. The CDR3 is 14 residues long. CDR1 and CDR2 from the germline V gene are SQVTM and ANQGSEA. The CDR3 is CSVSRGSNTGELFF. CDR3 nucleotides: TGCAGCGTTTCAAGGGGCTCGAACACCGGGGAGCTGTTTTTT.

This chain uses TRBV2 with TRBJ1-1; TRBD1 matches 7 bases. The V gene's germline CDR1 is SNHLY and CDR2 FYNNEI. Trimming removed 7 bases from V and 2 bases from J; junction bases left unmatched: 7. This CDR3 contains 14 residues. The CDR3 DNA reads as TGTGCCAGCATACCGGGACAGCCAAACACTGAAGCTTTCTTT. This encodes CASIPGQPNTEAFF. The whole variable domain, remainder taken from reference TRBV2 and TRBJ1-1, is EPEVTQTPSHQVTQMGQEVILRCVPISNHLYFYWYRQILGQKVEFLVSFYNNEISEKSEIFDDQFSVERPDGSNFTLKIRSTKLEDSAMYFCASIPGQPNTEAFFGQGTRLTVV.

The chain carries TRBV11-1 and TRBJ1-1; D remains unclear. V was trimmed by 0 bases and J by 4 bases, leaving 9 bases between them. Per germline, CDR1 SGHAT and CDR2 FQDESV (reference sequence). The CDR3 has 14 residues. In nucleotides, the CDR3 is TGTGCCAGCAGCTTAGCACCGGGTATCACTGAAGCTTTCTTT. Amino acid sequence: CASSLAPGITEAFF.

The chain combines TRBV5-1 with TRBJ1-2; TRBD1 matches at 7 bases. The CDR3 sequence is 13 residues long. The V gene's germline CDR1 is SGHRS and CDR2 YFSETQ. V dropped 2 bases and J dropped 8; count of bases not matched to a gene: 6. In nucleotides, the CDR3 is TGCGCCAGCAGCTTCACAGGGGTTGGCGGCTACACCTTC. Encoded protein: CASSFTGVGGYTF.

This rearrangement joins TRBV18 to TRBJ1-1; 7 bases map to TRBD1. The CDR3 runs 15 residues. Losses at the gene ends were 6 bases for V and 1 base for J; bases not matched to a gene: 8. Germline V gene data show CDR1 as KGHSH and CDR2 as LQKENI. CDR3 loop: CASSRGQLSNTEAFF. The CDR3 region has the DNA TGTGCCAGCTCGCGGGGACAGCTCTCGAACACTGAAGCTTTCTTT. Full variable domain (remainder filled in from reference TRBV18 and TRBJ1-1): NAGVMQNPRHLVRRRGQEARLRCSPMKGHSHVYWYRQLPEEGLKFMVYLQKENIIDESGMPKERFSAEFPKEGPSILRIQQVVRGDSAAYFCASSRGQLSNTEAFFGQGTRLTVV.

V gene TRBV3-1 (or the pseudogene TRBV3-2) combines with J gene TRBJ2-1, with 9 bases fitting TRBD2. V shed 6 bases, J shed 10 bases, and the junction held 13 bases outside the gene matches. The CDR3 totals 15 residues. Germline lookup yields CDR1 LGHDT and CDR2 YNNKEL (reference sequence). CDR3 bases: TGTGCCAGCAGTGGCGGGGGGGCCGTTTTATTGGAGCAGTTCTTC. Translated, it gives CASSGGGAVLLEQFF.

The count of this clone is one. This chain links TRBV11-2 with TRBJ1-3; 8 nucleotides align to TRBD1. The CDR3 totals 17 residues. Germline V lookup: CDR1 SGHAT, CDR2 FQNNGV. Trimming took 3 bases from V and 2 from J; bases not matched to a gene: 9. The CDR3 DNA reads as TGTGCCAGCAGCTTTGGGACAGGACCTACCCCTGGAAACACCATATATTTT. Amino acids: CASSFGTGPTPGNTIYF. The full variable domain, completed using reference TRBV11-2 and TRBJ1-3, is EAGVAQSPRYKIIEKRQSVAFWCNPISGHATLYWYQQILGQGPKLLIQFQNNGVVDDSQLPKDRFSAERLKGVDSTLKIQPAKLEDSAVYLCASSFGTGPTPGNTIYFGEGSWLTVV.

V gene TRBV7-8 combines with J gene TRBJ1-2; TRBD1 agrees at 7 bases. The germline V gene has CDR1 SGHVS and CDR2 FQNEAQ. This CDR3 is 14 amino acids long. V was pared by 5 bases and J by 8 bases, with 11 bases of the junction left unmatched. CDR3 protein: CASSPTGQVYGYTF. The DNA of the CDR3 is TGTGCCAGCAGCCCGACAGGACAGGTATACGGCTACACCTTC.

The chain links TRBV24-1 to TRBJ1-1; the D is unclear. From germline, CDR1 is KGHDR and CDR2 SFDVKD. The CDR3 length is 14 residues. Trimming left V 3 bases short and J 2 bases short, with 9 bases between. The CDR3 here is CATSDAASNTEAFF. The CDR3 DNA reads TGTGCCACCAGTGATGCCGCCAGTAACACTGAAGCTTTCTTT.